The T cell receptor beta chain described here comes from a study of cytomegalovirus exposure and HLA in healthy donors. Study-wide context: Out of 398 genotyped donors, about 84% belonged to the Caucasian-associated ancestry cluster.

In the PCR, 60 Vbeta and 13 Jbeta primers were used. Some clones are missing from TCRdb's copy, which holds only in-frame ones; the method was immunoSEQ multiplex PCR. The sample consists of roughly 120,000 clones, more than 60% of them appearing once. Study-level results: In vitro experiments confirmed that a few CMV-associated chains were specific for CMV antigens. A missense variant in DCLRE1C was later tied to TCR beta V- and J-gene trimming. Researchers counted around 150 TCR beta chains as cytomegalovirus-associated.

This clone was observed a handful of times. The antigen is unknown. The germline V gene encodes CDR1 MDHEN and CDR2 SYDVKM. This CDR3 comprises 15 residues. V dropped 5 bases and J dropped 7; count of bases not matched to a gene: 9. The specimen was PBMCs. The rearrangement links TRBV28 to TRBJ2-4, with 9 bases lining up with TRBD2. This TCR was recovered from a man aged 35-49 years in good health and CMV-seropositive. CDR3 sequence reads: CASSLGSGSGNIQYF. CDR3 sequence (DNA): TGTGCCAGCAGTCTCGGTAGCGGGAGCGGGAACATTCAGTACTTC.